One sample yielded the 21 T cell receptor beta chains listed below, sequenced in a study of T-cell memory formation after mild COVID-19 (dated by TCRdb to about 2021). Libraries were constructed by 5' RACE. Sequenced on an Illumina NovaSeq 6000. In-frame beta chains were kept once TCRdb had trimmed the public reads at Q25 with fastp and called clones with MiXCR. Every distinct CDR3 protein forms one entry, paired with its most common genes and DNA. In this sample the table shows about 180,000 distinct CDR3 sequences, more than 15% of which occur a single time. The ten most abundant clones make up approximately 2.1% of the sample. Sequencing was done on a sample of PBMCs or a T cell subset sorted from them (not recorded which). Source of these receptors: an adult woman who had mild COVID-19 (a few samples of this study predate the infection). The sample titles of this study are shuffled in the database, so cell type and time point are left out; the donor was told from shared clones.

This clonotype was recorded at least ten times. This chain links TRBV2 with TRBJ2-3; 7 bases align to TRBD2. The CDR3 contains 14 residues. Per the germline V gene, CDR1 is SNHLY and CDR2 is FYNNEI. After removal of 6 bases from V and 1 base from J, the junction contained 4 bases not matched to a gene. This CDR3 is CASSDRGGTDTQYF. The CDR3 region has the DNA TGTGCCAGCAGCGACCGGGGGGGCACAGATACGCAGTATTTT.

This clonotype was counted between two and nine times. The genes are TRBV10-3 and TRBJ2-3, with a tentative D call TRBD2 (5 bases). Looked up from germline, CDR1 is ENHRY and CDR2 is SYGVKD. The CDR3 spans 12 residues. The V gene lost 8 bases and the J gene lost 0 bases, with 6 bases spanning the gap. Written as DNA, the CDR3 is TGTGCCATCGGGAGTAGCACAGATACGCAGTATTTT. This sequence encodes CAIGSSTDTQYF.

The sample holds a few counts of this clonotype. The chain combines TRBV7-6 with TRBJ2-7, with 8 bases matching TRBD1. The trim removed 1 base at V and 6 bases at J, leaving 5 bases unmatched. CDR1 is SGHVS and CDR2 is FNYEAQ in the germline V gene. This CDR3 has 14 residues. The CDR3 here is CASSLGTGFVEQYF. The CDR3 nucleotides are TGTGCCAGCAGCTTAGGGACAGGGTTTGTCGAGCAGTACTTC.

The V call is TRBV3-1, the J call TRBJ2-6; D remains unclear. The CDR3 spans 17 residues. Trimming shortened V by 4 bases and J by 0 bases, and 13 bases separated the two germline ends. From germline, CDR1 is LGHDT and CDR2 YNNKEL (reference sequence). DNA of the CDR3: TGTGCCAGCAGCCCAACGTCTGCAATCTCTGGGGCCAACGTCCTGACTTTC. It yields the protein CASSPTSAISGANVLTF.

The chain combines TRBV6-5 with TRBJ1-2; D not certain. Trimming stripped 4 bases from V and 8 bases from J, with 11 bases between. Per the germline V gene, CDR1 is MNHEY and CDR2 is SVGAGI. The CDR3 length is 12 residues. The CDR3 loop reads CASSSIAGGYTF. CDR3 coding DNA: TGTGCCAGCAGTTCAATTGCAGGAGGCTACACCTTC.

The rearrangement uses TRBV4-2 and TRBJ2-3; D not certain. CDR3 length equals 13 residues. The V end lost 0 bases, the J end lost 7 bases, and 8 bases lay between the germline ends. Germline V lookup: CDR1 LGHNA, CDR2 YNFKEQ. The CDR3 here is CASSQELRNTQYF. The CDR3 coding sequence is TGTGCCAGCAGCCAAGAGTTGAGAAATACGCAGTATTTT.

The chain recombines TRBV7-2 with TRBJ2-7; unclear D gene. Germline CDR1 is SGHTA and CDR2 is FQGNSA. V was trimmed by 7 bases and J by 6 bases, leaving 13 bases between them. This CDR3 comprises 12 residues. Here the CDR3 reads CASTNPWFEQYF. The CDR3 DNA is TGTGCCAGCACCAATCCCTGGTTCGAGCAGTACTTC. The full variable domain, rest sourced from reference TRBV7-2 and TRBJ2-7, is GAGVSQSPSNKVTEKGKDVELRCDPISGHTALYWYRQSLGQGLEFLIYFQGNSAPDKSGLPSDRFSAERTGGSVSTLTIQRTQQEDSAVYLCASTNPWFEQYFGPGTRLTVT.

In this sample, this clonotype turned up a few times. V gene TRBV10-3 combines with J gene TRBJ1-5, with 11 bases identical to TRBD1. V shed 9 bases and J 2 bases; nucleotides not matched to a gene: 12. The V gene's germline CDR1 is ENHRY and CDR2 SYGVKD. The CDR3 runs 17 residues. CDR3 region: CAISPGQGENGNQPQHF. In nucleotides, the CDR3 is TGTGCCATTTCCCCGGGACAGGGGGAAAACGGCAATCAGCCCCAGCATTTT.

The chain employs TRBV4-2 and TRBJ2-5; no firm D call. Germline-derived CDR1 and CDR2 are LGHNA and YNFKEQ. V lost 1 base to trimming and J lost 3 bases, with 9 bases between them. CDR3 length: 14 amino acids. The CDR3 DNA reads as TGTGCCAGCAGCCAAGGCCCCGTGGAAGAGACCCAGTACTTC. It is translated as CASSQGPVEETQYF.

This clonotype has more than one count but fewer than ten. This chain uses TRBV14 with TRBJ1-2, with 9 positions matching TRBD1. The V segment lost 3 bases and the J segment 8 bases; nucleotides outside the gene matches: 16. The germline V gene encodes CDR1 SGHDN and CDR2 FVKESK. This CDR3 has 17 residues. The CDR3 nucleotides read TGTGCCAGCAGCCATTTGGTCGGACAGGGGCCGAATAACGGCTACACCTTC. This encodes CASSHLVGQGPNNGYTF.

This clonotype was seen a few times. The chain combines TRBV9 with TRBJ2-7; 9 bases line up with TRBD2. Germline-derived CDR1 and CDR2 are SGDLS and YYNGEE. The CDR3 is made up of 16 amino acids. J lost 4 bases, V lost 0 bases, and 8 bases had no gene match. CDR3 loop: CASSVGLGSGGYEQYF. In DNA, the CDR3 is TGTGCCAGCAGCGTAGGCCTGGGTAGCGGGGGATACGAGCAGTACTTC.

For this clonotype: It is unclear where the CDR3 begins or ends on the DNA, so no DNA is shown, and the CDR3 is as TCRdb lists it. The rearrangement joins TRBV6-5 to TRBJ2-2; the table's D call, TRBD1, was not checked against the DNA. Germline assignment: CDR1 MNHEY and CDR2 SVGAGI. A total of 15 residues make up the CDR3, ends included. The CDR3 is CASSLQGLRAGELFF.

The chain joins TRBV4-3 to TRBJ2-7; D not resolved. CDR1 is LGHNA, CDR2 YSLEER, per germline. The length of the CDR3 is 15 residues. Trimming removed 1 base from V and 1 base from J, with 11 bases in between. CDR3 residues: CASSQAFDGSYEQYF. The CDR3 bases are TGCGCCAGCAGCCAAGCATTTGACGGGTCCTACGAGCAGTACTTC.

CDR3 DNA: TGCGCCAGCAACTTAGACGGGACTACCCACAATGAGCAGTTCTTC. Translating gives CASNLDGTTHNEQFF. The chain combines TRBV5-1 with TRBJ2-1; 7 bases agree with TRBD2. Germline CDR1 SGHRS, CDR2 YFSETQ. The CDR3 length is 15 residues. V lost 6 bases, J lost 5 bases, and 11 bases stayed unmatched.

This clonotype showed up just a few times. This chain uses TRBV7-6 with TRBJ2-1; D may match TRBD1 or TRBD2 (5 bases each). Germline CDR1 is SGHVS and CDR2 is FNYEAQ. Trimming removed 1 base from V and 9 bases from J, with 10 bases in between. The CDR3 covers 13 residues. In DNA, the CDR3 is TGTGCCAGCAGCTTAGTGTGGGGGACTGAGCAGTTCTTC. Residues: CASSLVWGTEQFF.

This chain links TRBV29-1 with TRBJ2-5; TRBD1 matches at 7 bases. The V gene end was trimmed by 3 bases and the J gene end by 4 bases; junction bases not matched to a gene: 11. The CDR3 length is 15 residues. Looked up from germline, CDR1 is SQVTM and CDR2 is ANQGSEA. This CDR3 reads CSVEKGAIRGETQYF. CDR3 nucleotide sequence: TGCAGCGTTGAGAAGGGGGCAATACGGGGAGAGACCCAGTACTTC.

The chain links TRBV15 to TRBJ2-1, with D uncertain. The germline V gene encodes CDR1 LNHNV and CDR2 YYDKDF (reference sequence). The CDR3 runs to 15 residues. The V gene lost 1 base and the J gene lost 6 bases, with 13 bases spanning the gap. The CDR3 protein is CATSRAPSIGNEQFF. The CDR3 DNA reads TGTGCCACCAGCAGAGCGCCCAGCATCGGCAATGAGCAGTTCTTC.

A few counts support this clonotype. The V call is TRBV24-1, the J call TRBJ2-3; 8 nucleotides agree with TRBD2. The CDR3 is 16 amino acids. Germline lookup yields CDR1 KGHDR and CDR2 SFDVKD. V lost 3 bases, J lost 0 bases, and 4 bases stayed unmatched. CDR3 protein: CATSDRTSSSTDTQYF. For the CDR3, the DNA is TGTGCCACCAGTGATCGGACTAGCTCTAGCACAGATACGCAGTATTTT.

In its sample, this clonotype was seen a few times. The J gene is TRBJ2-4, the V gene TRBV25-1; D gene uncertain. The V and J ends lost 3 bases and 0 bases respectively, with 12 bases between them. Germline V gene sequence: CDR1 MGHDK, CDR2 SYGVNS. The CDR3 length is 16 residues. CDR3 sequence: CASSESNGLAKNIQYF. CDR3 nucleotide sequence: TGTGCCAGCAGTGAGAGCAACGGATTAGCCAAAAACATTCAGTACTTC.

This chain uses TRBV7-6 with TRBJ1-1; D is possibly TRBD1 (5 bases). The germline CDR1 and CDR2 sequences are SGHVS and FNYEAQ. V gave up 3 bases and J gave up 4 bases, with 9 bases separating them. The CDR3 runs 13 residues. In DNA form, the CDR3 reads TGTGCCAGCAGCTTCGCTCAGGGCACTGAAGCTTTCTTT. This gives the protein CASSFAQGTEAFF.

The chain couples TRBV24-1 to TRBJ2-7, with 8 bases matching TRBD1. Germline loops: CDR1 KGHDR, CDR2 SFDVKD. V gave up 4 bases and J gave up 2 bases; unmatched junction bases: 6. The CDR3 contains 15 residues. CDR3 region: CATSEAGQGTYEQYF. The CDR3 region has the DNA TGTGCCACCAGTGAGGCCGGACAGGGTACCTACGAGCAGTACTTC.